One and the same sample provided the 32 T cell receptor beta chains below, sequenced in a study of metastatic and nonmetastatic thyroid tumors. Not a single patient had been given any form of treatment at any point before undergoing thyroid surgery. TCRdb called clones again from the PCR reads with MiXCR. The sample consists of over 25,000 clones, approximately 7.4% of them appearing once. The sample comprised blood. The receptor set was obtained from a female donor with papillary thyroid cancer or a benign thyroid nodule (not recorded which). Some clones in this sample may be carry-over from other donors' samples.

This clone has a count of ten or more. Written as DNA, the CDR3 is TGTGCCAGTAGTACGGGGGGCACAGGGGGAGAGACCCAGTACTTC. Translation gives CASSTGGTGGETQYF. This rearrangement joins TRBV19 to TRBJ2-5, with a possible D match to TRBD1 (8 bases). The V end was cut by 4 bases, the J end by 4 bases, with 16 bases between. In germline, CDR1 is LNHDA, CDR2 SQIVND (reference sequence). The CDR3 totals 15 residues.

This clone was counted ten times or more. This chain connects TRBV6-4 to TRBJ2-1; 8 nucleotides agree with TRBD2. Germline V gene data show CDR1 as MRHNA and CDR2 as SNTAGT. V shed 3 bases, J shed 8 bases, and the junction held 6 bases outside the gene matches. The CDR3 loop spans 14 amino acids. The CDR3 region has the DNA TGTGCCAGCAGTGAAAAGGCGGGAGGCGATGAGCAGTTCTTC. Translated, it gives CASSEKAGGDEQFF.

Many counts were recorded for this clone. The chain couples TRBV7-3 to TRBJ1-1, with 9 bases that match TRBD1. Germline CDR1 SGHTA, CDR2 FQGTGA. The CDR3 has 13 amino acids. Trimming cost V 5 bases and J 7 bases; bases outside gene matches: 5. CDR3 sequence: CASSTDRGFEAFF. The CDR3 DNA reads TGTGCCAGCAGCACGGACAGGGGTTTTGAAGCTTTCTTT.

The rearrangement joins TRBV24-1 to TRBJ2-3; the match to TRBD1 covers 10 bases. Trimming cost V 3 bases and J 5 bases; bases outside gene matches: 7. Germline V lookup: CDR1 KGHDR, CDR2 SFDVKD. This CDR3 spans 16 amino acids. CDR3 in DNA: TGTGCCACCAGTGATACCGGGACAGGGGACTTAGATACGCAGTATTTT. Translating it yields CATSDTGTGDLDTQYF.

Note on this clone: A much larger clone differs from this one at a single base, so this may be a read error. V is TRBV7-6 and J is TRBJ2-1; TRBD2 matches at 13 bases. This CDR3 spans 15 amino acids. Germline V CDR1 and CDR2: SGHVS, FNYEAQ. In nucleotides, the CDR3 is TGTGCCAGCAGCGACGCGACTAGCGGGGGGCATGAGCAGCTCTTC. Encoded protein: CASSDATSGGHEQLF.

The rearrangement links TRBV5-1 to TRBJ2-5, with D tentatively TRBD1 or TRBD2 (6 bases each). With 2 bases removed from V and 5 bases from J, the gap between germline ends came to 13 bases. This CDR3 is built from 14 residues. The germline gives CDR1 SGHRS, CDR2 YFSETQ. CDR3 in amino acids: CASSFDTGRETQYF. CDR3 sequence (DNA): TGCGCCAGCAGCTTTGATACAGGGAGGGAGACCCAGTACTTC.

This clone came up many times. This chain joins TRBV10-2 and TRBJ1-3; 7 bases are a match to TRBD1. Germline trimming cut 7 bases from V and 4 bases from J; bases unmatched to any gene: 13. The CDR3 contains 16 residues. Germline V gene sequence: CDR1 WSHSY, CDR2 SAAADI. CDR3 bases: TGCGCCAGCAAGGGACAGTCCTTCTCGGAAGGAAACACCATATATTTT. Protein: CASKGQSFSEGNTIYF.

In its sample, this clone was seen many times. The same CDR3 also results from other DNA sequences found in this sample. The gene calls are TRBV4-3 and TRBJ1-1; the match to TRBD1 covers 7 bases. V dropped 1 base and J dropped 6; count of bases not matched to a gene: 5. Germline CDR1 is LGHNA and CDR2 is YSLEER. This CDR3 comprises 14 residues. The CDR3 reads CASSQVRQGAEAFF. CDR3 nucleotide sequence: TGCGCCAGCAGCCAAGTGAGACAGGGAGCTGAAGCTTTCTTT.

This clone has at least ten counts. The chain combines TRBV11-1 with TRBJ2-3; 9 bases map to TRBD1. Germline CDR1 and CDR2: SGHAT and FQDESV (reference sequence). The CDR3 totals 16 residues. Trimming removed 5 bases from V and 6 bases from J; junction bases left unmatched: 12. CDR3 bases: TGTGCCAGCAGCGATGGGACAGGGATTGTCATGGATACGCAGTATTTT. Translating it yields CASSDGTGIVMDTQYF.

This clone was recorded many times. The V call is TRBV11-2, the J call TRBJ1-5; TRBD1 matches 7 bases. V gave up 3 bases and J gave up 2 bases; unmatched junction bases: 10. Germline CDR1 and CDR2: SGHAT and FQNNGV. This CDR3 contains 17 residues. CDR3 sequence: CASSLDGDSRGNQPQHF. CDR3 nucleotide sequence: TGTGCCAGCAGCTTGGATGGGGACAGTCGAGGCAATCAGCCCCAGCATTTT.

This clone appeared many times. DNA for the CDR3: TGTGCCAGCAGCCTCCAGGGCGGGGGAAGATATGAGCAGTTCTTC. Translation gives CASSLQGGGRYEQFF. The rearrangement links TRBV11-1 to TRBJ2-1; 7 nucleotides match TRBD2. The CDR3 has 15 residues. Germline CDR1 and CDR2: SGHAT and FQDESV (reference sequence). The J segment lost 8 bases and the V segment lost 5 bases, leaving 12 bases of the junction unmatched.

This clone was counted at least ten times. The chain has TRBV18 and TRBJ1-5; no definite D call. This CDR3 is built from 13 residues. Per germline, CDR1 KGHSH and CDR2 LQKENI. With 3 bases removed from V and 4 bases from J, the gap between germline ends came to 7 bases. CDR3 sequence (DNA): TGTGCCAGCTCACCGGTCAAGAATCAGCCCCAGCATTTT. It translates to CASSPVKNQPQHF.

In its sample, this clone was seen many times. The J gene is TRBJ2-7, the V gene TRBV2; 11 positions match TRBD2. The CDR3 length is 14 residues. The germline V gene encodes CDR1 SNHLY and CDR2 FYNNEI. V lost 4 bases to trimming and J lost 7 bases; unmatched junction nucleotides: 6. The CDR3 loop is CASSVTSGRKEQYF. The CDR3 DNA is TGTGCCAGCAGTGTTACTAGCGGGAGAAAGGAGCAGTACTTC.

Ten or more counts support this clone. DNA of the CDR3: TGTGCCACCAGCAGAGACGGGACAGGTGCGGCTTTCTTT. Its protein product is CATSRDGTGAAFF. The chain couples TRBV15 to TRBJ1-1, with 8 bases aligning to TRBD1. J was trimmed by 11 bases and V by 0 bases; bases with no gene match: 5. Germline V gene sequence: CDR1 LNHNV, CDR2 YYDKDF (reference sequence). This CDR3 region has 13 residues.

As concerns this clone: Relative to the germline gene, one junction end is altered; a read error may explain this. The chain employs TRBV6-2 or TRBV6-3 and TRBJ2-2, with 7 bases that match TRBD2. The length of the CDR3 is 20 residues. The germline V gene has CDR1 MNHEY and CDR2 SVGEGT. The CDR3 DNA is TGTGCCAGCAGTTACTTTTCATCGCGACGAGCGGGACCGAACACCGTGGAGCTGTTTTTT. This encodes CASSYFSSRRAGPNTVELFF.

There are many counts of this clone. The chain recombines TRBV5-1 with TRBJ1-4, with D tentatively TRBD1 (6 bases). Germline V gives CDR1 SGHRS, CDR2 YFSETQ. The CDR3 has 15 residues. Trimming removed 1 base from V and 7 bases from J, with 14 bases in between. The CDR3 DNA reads TGCGCCAGCAGCTTGCAGGGGAATCTTGGTGAAAAACTGTTTTTT. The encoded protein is CASSLQGNLGEKLFF.

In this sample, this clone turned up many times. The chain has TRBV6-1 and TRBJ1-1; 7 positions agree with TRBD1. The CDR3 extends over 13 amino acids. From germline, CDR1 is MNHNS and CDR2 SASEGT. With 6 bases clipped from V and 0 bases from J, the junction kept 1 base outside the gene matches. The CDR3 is CASSDRVNTEAFF. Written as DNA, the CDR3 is TGTGCCAGCAGCGACAGGGTGAACACTGAAGCTTTCTTT.

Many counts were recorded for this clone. The CDR3 reads CASSPVAGPQETQYF. The CDR3 nucleotides read TGCGCCAGCAGCCCGGTAGCGGGGCCCCAAGAGACCCAGTACTTC. J is TRBJ2-5 and V is TRBV4-3; 8 bases agree with TRBD2. This CDR3 region has 15 residues. Trimming removed 4 bases from V and 1 base from J; junction bases left unmatched: 5. Germline V gene lookup returns CDR1 LGHNA and CDR2 YSLEER.

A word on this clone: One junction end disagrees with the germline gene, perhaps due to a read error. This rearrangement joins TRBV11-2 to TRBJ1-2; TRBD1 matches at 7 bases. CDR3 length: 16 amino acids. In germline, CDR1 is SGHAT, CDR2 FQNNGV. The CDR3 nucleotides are TGTGCTAGCAGCCAAAGTCCCGGGACAGTGCGGCTTGGCTACACCTTC. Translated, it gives CASSQSPGTVRLGYTF. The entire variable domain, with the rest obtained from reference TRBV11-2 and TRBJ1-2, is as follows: EAGVAQSPRYKIIEKRQSVAFWCNPISGHATLYWYQQILGQGPKLLIQFQNNGVVDDSQLPKDRFSAERLKGVDSTLKIQPAKLEDSAVYLCASSQSPGTVRLGYTFGSGTRLTVV.

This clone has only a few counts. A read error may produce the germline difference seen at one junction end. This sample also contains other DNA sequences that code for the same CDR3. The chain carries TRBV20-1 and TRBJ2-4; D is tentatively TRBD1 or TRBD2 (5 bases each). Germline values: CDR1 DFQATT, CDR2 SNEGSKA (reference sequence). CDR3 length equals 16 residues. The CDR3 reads CSARDARDLAKNIQYF. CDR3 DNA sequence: TGCAGTGCCAGAGATGCGAGGGACCTAGCCAAAAACATTCAGTACTTC.

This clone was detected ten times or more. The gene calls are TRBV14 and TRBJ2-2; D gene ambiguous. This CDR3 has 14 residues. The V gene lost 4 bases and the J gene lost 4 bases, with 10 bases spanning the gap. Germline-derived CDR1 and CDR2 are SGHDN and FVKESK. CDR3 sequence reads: CASSLLRSTGELFF. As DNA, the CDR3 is TGTGCCAGCAGCCTTCTGCGCTCCACCGGGGAGCTGTTTTTT.

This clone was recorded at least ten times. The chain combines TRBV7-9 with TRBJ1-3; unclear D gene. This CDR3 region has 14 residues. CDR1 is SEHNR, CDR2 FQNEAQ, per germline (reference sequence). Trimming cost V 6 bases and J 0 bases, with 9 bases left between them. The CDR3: CASRPDGSGNTIYF. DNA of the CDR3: TGTGCCAGCAGGCCGGACGGCTCTGGAAACACCATATATTTT.

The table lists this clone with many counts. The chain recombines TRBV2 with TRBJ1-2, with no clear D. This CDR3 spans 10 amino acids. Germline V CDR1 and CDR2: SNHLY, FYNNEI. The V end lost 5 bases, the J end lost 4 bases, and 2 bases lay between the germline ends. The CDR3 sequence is CASSLYGYTF. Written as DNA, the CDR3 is TGTGCCAGCAGTCTCTATGGCTACACCTTC.

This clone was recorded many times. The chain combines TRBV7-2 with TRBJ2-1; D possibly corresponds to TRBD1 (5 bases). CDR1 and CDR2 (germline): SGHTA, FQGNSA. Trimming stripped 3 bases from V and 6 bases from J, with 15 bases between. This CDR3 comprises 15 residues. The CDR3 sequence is CASSFDLDILNEQFF. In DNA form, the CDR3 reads TGTGCCAGCAGCTTTGATTTGGACATTCTCAATGAGCAGTTCTTC.

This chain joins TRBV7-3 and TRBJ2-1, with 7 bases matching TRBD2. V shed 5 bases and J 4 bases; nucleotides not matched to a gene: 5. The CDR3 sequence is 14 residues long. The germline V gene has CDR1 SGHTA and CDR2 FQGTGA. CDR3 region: CASSLLAGYNEQFF. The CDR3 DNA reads TGTGCCAGCAGCCTTTTAGCGGGTTACAATGAGCAGTTCTTC.

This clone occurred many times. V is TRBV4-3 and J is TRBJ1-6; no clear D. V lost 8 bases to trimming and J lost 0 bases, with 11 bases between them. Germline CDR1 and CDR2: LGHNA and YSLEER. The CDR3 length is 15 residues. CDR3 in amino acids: CASGHSLSYNSPLHF. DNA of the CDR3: TGCGCCAGCGGGCACAGTCTCTCCTATAATTCACCCCTCCACTTT.

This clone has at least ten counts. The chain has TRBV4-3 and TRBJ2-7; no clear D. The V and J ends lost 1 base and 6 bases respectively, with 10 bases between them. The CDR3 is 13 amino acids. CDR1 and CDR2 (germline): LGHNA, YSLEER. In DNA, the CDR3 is TGCGCCAGCAGCCAAGTATCAGGTGGCGAGCAGTACTTC. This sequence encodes CASSQVSGGEQYF.

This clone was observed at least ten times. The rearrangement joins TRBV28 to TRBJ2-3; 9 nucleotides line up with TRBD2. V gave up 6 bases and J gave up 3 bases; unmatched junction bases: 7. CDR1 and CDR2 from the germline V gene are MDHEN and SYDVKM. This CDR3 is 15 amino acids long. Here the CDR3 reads CASRASGIWTDTQYF. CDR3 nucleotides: TGTGCCAGCAGAGCTAGCGGGATCTGGACAGATACGCAGTATTTT. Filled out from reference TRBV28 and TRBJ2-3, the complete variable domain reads DVKVTQSSRYLVKRTGEKVFLECVQDMDHENMFWYRQDPGLGLRLIYFSYDVKMKEKGDIPEGYSVSREKKERFSLILESASTNQTSMYLCASRASGIWTDTQYFGPGTRLTVL.

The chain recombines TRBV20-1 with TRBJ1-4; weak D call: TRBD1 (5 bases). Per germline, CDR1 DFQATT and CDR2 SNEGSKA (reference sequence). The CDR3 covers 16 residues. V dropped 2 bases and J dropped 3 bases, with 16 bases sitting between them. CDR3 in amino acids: CSARFGARLPNEKLFF. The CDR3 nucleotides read TGCAGTGCTAGATTTGGGGCTAGACTACCTAATGAAAAACTGTTTTTT.

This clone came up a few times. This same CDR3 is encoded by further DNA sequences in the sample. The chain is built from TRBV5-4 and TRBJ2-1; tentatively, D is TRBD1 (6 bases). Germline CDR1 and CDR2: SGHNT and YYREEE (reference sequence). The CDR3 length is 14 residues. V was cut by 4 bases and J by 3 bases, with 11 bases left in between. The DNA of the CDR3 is TGTGCCAGCAGCCCACTACAGGGCTACAATGAGCAGTTCTTC. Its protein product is CASSPLQGYNEQFF.

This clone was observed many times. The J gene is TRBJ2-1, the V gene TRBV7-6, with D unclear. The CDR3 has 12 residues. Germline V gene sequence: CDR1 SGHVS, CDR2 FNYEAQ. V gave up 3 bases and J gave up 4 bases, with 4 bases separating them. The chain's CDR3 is CASSLGYNEQFF. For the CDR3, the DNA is TGTGCCAGCAGCTTGGGGTACAATGAGCAGTTCTTC.

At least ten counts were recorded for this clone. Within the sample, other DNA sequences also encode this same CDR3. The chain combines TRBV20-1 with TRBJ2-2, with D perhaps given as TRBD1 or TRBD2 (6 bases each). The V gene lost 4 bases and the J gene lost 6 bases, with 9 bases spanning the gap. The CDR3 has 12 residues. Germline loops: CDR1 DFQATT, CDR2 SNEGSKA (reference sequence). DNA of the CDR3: TGCAGTGCTAAGAGGGGGGCCGGGGAGCTGTTTTTT. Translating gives CSAKRGAGELFF.